The rows below give T cell receptor beta chains drawn from one sample of a study of early stage breast cancer tumors. The table came from immunoSEQ multiplex PCR; TCRdb's copy has only in-frame clones and leaves some out. The sample lists 50,000 to 65,000 clones; about nine tenths were seen once. The sequenced sample consisted of blood. These receptor sequences come from a person between 65 and 79 years old with breast cancer. Each CDR3 is given with its conserved first and last residue. A D gene is named only where the DNA matches it firmly. Size is omitted from some rows. Given values are once, few, many or a class for expanded clones.

CASSVDPGGRYGYTF	TGTGCCAGCAGCGTAGACCCAGGGGGACGCTATGGCTACACCTTC	TRBJ1-2	TRBV9	TRBD1	.
CASSDLTSGMADEQYF	TGTGCCAGCAGTGACCTGACTAGCGGGATGGCGGACGAGCAGTACTTC	TRBJ2-7	TRBV2	TRBD2	medium-sized
CASSLVASNYGYTF	TGTGCCAGCAGCTTAGTCGCCAGTAACTATGGCTACACCTTC	TRBJ1-2	TRBV7-2	.	.
CASSEWTVGYTF	TGTGCCAGCAGTGAATGGACAGTTGGCTACACCTTC	TRBJ1-2	TRBV6-1	.	.
CASKPRLRVSTDTQYF	TGTGCCAGCAAGCCCCGGCTGCGGGTTAGCACAGATACGCAGTATTTT	TRBJ2-3	TRBV2	.	.
CASRSGTGTSYTF	TGTGCCAGCAGATCCGGGACAGGGACTAGCTACACCTTC	TRBJ1-2	TRBV6-5	TRBD1	.
CAWSVTGVQETQYF	TGTGCCTGGAGTGTAACAGGGGTCCAAGAGACCCAGTACTTC	TRBJ2-5	TRBV30	TRBD1	.
CSSRDTTNYGYTF	TGCAGCTCTCGCGACACCACTAACTATGGCTACACCTTC	TRBJ1-2	TRBV29-1	.	.
CATSRAGFEQYF	TGTGCCACCAGCAGAGCGGGTTTTGAGCAGTACTTC	TRBJ2-7	TRBV15	.	once
CASSWDSSEAFF	TGTGCCAGCAGCTGGGACAGCTCTGAAGCTTTCTTT	TRBJ1-1	TRBV7-9	TRBD1	.
CASSFQRGGDTEAFF	TGTGCCAGCAGCTTCCAGAGAGGGGGCGACACTGAAGCTTTCTTT	TRBJ1-1	TRBV5-8	TRBD1	.
CASSRGTSGAPSSYEQYF	TGTGCCAGTAGCAGAGGGACTAGCGGGGCTCCGAGCTCCTACGAGCAGTACTTC	TRBJ2-7	TRBV19	TRBD2	.
CASSLDGTETYEQYF	TGTGCCAGCAGCTTAGATGGGACAGAAACCTACGAGCAGTACTTC	TRBJ2-7	TRBV11-3	TRBD1	.
CASSLVETQTDTQYF	TGTGCCAGCAGCTTAGTGGAGACTCAGACAGATACGCAGTATTTT	TRBJ2-3	TRBV11-1	.	.
CASSEGLAGDPGF	TGTGCCAGCAGTGAGGGACTAGCGGGAGACCCGGGGTTC	TRBJ2-7	TRBV6-1	TRBD2	once
CASSPRTGVGEKLFF	TGTGCCAGCAGCCCGAGAACAGGGGTGGGTGAAAAACTGTTTTTT	TRBJ1-4	TRBV7-9	TRBD1	.
CASSFPAGAGGELFF	TGCGCCAGCAGCTTTCCTGCGGGAGCTGGAGGGGAGCTGTTTTTT	TRBJ2-2	TRBV5-1	TRBD2	.
CSVVAQGADTQYF	TGCAGCGTTGTGGCCCAGGGGGCGGATACGCAGTATTTT	TRBJ2-3	TRBV29-1	TRBD1	.
CASSTTGGVSYEQYF	TGTGCCAGCAGCACTACAGGGGGGGTATCCTACGAGCAGTACTTC	TRBJ2-7	TRBV6-6	.	.
CASSLMGGSSYEQYF	TGTGCCAGCAGCTTGATGGGGGGAAGCTCCTACGAGCAGTACTTC	TRBJ2-7	TRBV5-6	.	.
CASSPGGVQETQYF	TGTGCCAGCTCACCAGGAGGGGTCCAAGAGACCCAGTACTTC	TRBJ2-5	TRBV18	.	.
CASSPAGGLAFF	TGTGCCAGCAGTCCCGCAGGGGGATTAGCTTTCTTT	TRBJ1-1	TRBV27	TRBD1	.
CASTSGSSYEQYF	TGTGCCAGTACTAGCGGGAGCTCCTACGAGCAGTACTTC	TRBJ2-7	TRBV19	TRBD2	.
CASSRGQGLSTDTQYF	TGTGCCAGCAGCCGTGGACAGGGGCTGAGCACAGATACGCAGTATTTT	TRBJ2-3	TRBV14	TRBD1	.
CATSLRGAYLYGYTF	TGTGCCACCAGCCTTCGCGGGGCCTACCTCTATGGCTACACCTTC	TRBJ1-2	TRBV15	.	few
CASSLTSVVEETQYF	TGTGCCAGCAGCTTAACCAGCGTGGTAGAAGAGACCCAGTACTTC	TRBJ2-5	TRBV7-3	.	.
CAWRGGLAGIYEQYF	TGTGCCTGGAGGGGGGGACTAGCGGGAATTTACGAGCAGTACTTC	TRBJ2-7	TRBV30	TRBD2	.
CASSSLPRGSTQYF	TGCGCCAGCAGCTCCCTCCCCAGGGGGAGTACGCAGTATTTT	TRBJ2-3	TRBV5-1	TRBD1	once
CASTTLTAYEQYF	TGTGCCAGCACTACGTTAACAGCCTACGAGCAGTACTTC	TRBJ2-7	TRBV2	.	.
CSAETGTSGGDEQFF	TGCAGCGCCGAGACCGGGACTAGCGGGGGGGATGAGCAGTTCTTC	TRBJ2-1	TRBV29-1	TRBD2	.
CASSPGQDYGYTF	TGTGCCAGCAGCCCAGGACAGGACTATGGCTACACCTTC	TRBJ1-2	TRBV11-2	TRBD1	.
CASSATLTGKHGYTF	TGTGCCAGCAGTGCGACGTTGACAGGGAAGCATGGCTACACCTTC	TRBJ1-2	TRBV2	TRBD1	.
CASSTGYSTYEQYF	TGTGCCAGTTCAACAGGGTACTCGACCTACGAGCAGTACTTC	TRBJ2-7	TRBV11-2	.	.
CASYSRTDTQYF	TGTGCCAGCTACTCGCGCACAGATACGCAGTATTTT	TRBJ2-3	TRBV2	.	.
CASSLGTGRETQYF	TGTGCCAGCAGCTTAGGGACAGGGCGAGAGACCCAGTACTTC	TRBJ2-5	TRBV7-9	TRBD1	.
CASCRGENEKLFF	TGCGCCAGCTGCCGGGGGGAAAATGAAAAACTGTTTTTT	TRBJ1-4	TRBV5-1	.	.
CASSYHWVSSEQYF	TGTGCCAGCAGTTACCATTGGGTATCTAGCGAGCAGTACTTC	TRBJ2-7	TRBV6-5	.	.
CASSIGQGRNQPQHF	TGTGCCAGTAGTATCGGACAGGGTAGGAATCAGCCCCAGCATTTT	TRBJ1-5	TRBV19	TRBD1	few
CASSLLASGRGETQYF	TGTGCCAGCAGTTTATTGGCTAGCGGGAGAGGGGAGACCCAGTACTTC	TRBJ2-5	TRBV27	TRBD2	.
CASSDWDSTRF	TGTGCCAGCAGTGATTGGGACAGCACACGCTTT	TRBJ1-1	TRBV6-1	TRBD1	.
CASSLVQGRDEQYF	TGTGCCAGCAGCTTAGTACAGGGGCGGGACGAGCAGTACTTC	TRBJ2-7	TRBV7-9	TRBD1	.
CASSTILGANVLTF	TGTGCCAGCAGCACAATCCTGGGGGCCAACGTCCTGACTTTC	TRBJ2-6	TRBV7-9	.	.
CASSSDRALSYEQYF	TGTGCCAGCAGTTCGGACAGGGCCCTATCCTACGAGCAGTACTTC	TRBJ2-7	TRBV11-2	TRBD1	.
CASTPPGPNGYTF	TGTGCCAGCACCCCCCCGGGTCCAAATGGCTACACCTTC	TRBJ1-2	TRBV21-1	.	.
CASSLEAVNYGYTF	TGTGCCAGCAGCTTAGAGGCGGTCAACTATGGCTACACCTTC	TRBJ1-2	TRBV11-2	.	.
CASSPDRAEKLFF	TGTGCCAGCTCACCCGACAGAGCAGAAAAACTGTTTTTT	TRBJ1-4	TRBV18	.	.
CASSKGCRAGERNQPQHF	TGTGCCAGCAGCAAAGGTTGTCGGGCAGGGGAAAGGAATCAGCCCCAGCATTTT	TRBJ1-5	TRBV21-1	.	.
CASLSYRGINEQFF	TGTGCCAGTCTGTCGTACAGGGGGATCAATGAGCAGTTCTTC	TRBJ2-1	TRBV28	TRBD1	.
CASSVATGGTEAFF	TGTGCCAGCAGCGTAGCAACAGGGGGGACTGAAGCTTTCTTT	TRBJ1-1	TRBV9	TRBD1	.
CASSAVRDYGYTF	TGTGCCAGCAGCGCCGTCCGGGACTATGGCTACACCTTC	TRBJ1-2	TRBV11-2	.	.
CASSNGLEPYF	TGTGCCAGCAGCAACGGACTAGAACCGTATTTT	TRBJ2-3	TRBV5-6	TRBD2	once
CASSDYSYEQYF	TGTGCCAGCAGTGATTACTCCTACGAGCAGTACTTC	TRBJ2-7	TRBV2	.	.